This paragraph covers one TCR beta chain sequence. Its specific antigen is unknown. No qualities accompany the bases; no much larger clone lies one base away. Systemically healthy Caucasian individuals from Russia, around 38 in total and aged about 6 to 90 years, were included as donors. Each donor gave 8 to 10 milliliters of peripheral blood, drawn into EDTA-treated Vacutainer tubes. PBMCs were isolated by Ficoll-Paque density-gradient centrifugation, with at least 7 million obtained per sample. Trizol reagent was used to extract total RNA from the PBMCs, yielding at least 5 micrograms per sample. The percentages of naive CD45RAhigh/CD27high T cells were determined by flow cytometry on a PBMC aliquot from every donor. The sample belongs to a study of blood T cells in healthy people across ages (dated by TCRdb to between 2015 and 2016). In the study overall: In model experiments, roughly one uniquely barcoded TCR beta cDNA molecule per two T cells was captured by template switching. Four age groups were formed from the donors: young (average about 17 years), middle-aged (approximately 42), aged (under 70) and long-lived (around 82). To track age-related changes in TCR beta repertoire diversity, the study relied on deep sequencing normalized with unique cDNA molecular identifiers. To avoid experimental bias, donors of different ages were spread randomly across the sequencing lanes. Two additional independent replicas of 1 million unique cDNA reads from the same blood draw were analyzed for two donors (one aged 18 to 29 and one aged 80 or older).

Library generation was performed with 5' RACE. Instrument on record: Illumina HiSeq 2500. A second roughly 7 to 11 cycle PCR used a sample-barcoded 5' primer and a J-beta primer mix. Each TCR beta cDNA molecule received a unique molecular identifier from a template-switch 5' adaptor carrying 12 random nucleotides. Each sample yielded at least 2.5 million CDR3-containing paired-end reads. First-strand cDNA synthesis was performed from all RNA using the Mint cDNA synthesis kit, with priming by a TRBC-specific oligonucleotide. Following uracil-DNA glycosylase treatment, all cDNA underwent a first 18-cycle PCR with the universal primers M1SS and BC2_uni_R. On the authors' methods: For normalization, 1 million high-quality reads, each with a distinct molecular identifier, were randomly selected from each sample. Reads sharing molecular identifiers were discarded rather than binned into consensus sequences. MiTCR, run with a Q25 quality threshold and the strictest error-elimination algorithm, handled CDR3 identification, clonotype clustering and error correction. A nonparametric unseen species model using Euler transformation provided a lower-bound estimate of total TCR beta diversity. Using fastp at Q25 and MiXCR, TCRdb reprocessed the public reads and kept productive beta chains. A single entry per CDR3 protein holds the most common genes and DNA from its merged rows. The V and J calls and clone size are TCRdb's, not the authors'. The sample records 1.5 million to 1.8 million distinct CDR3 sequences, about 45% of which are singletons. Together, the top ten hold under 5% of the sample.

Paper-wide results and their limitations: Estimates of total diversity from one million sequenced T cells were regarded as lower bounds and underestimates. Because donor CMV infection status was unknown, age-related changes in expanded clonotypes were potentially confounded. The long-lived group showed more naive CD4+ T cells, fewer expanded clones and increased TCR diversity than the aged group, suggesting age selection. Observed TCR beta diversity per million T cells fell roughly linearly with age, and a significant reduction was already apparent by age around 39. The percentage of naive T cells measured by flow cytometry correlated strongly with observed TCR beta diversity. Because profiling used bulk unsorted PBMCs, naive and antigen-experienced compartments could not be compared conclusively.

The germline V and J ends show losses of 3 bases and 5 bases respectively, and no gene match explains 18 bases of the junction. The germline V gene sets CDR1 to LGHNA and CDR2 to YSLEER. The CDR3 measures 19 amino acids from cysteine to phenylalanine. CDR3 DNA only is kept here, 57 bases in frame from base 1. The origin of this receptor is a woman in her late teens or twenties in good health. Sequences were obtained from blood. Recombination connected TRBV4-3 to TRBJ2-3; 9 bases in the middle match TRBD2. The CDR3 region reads CASSHLWTSVSGRGDTQYF. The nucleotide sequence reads TGCGCCAGCAGCCATTTATGGACTAGCGTGTCGGGACGGGGAGATACGCAGTATTTT.